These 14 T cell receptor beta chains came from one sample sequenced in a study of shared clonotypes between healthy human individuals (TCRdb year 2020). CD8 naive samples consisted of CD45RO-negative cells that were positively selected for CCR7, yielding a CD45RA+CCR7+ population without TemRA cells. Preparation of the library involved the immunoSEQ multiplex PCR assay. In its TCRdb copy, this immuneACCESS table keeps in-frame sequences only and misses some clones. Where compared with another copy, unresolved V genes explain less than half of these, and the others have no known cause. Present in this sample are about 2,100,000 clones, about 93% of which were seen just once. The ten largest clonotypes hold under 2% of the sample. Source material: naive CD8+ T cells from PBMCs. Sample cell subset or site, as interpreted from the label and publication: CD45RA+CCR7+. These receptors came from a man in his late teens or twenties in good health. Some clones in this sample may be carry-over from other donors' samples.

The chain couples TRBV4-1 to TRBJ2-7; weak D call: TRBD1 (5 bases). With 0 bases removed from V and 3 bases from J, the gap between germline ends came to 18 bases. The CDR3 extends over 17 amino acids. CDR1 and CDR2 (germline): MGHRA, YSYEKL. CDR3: CASSQDPAGMGFYEQYF. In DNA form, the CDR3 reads TGCGCCAGCAGCCAAGATCCGGCAGGGATGGGGTTCTACGAGCAGTACTTC.

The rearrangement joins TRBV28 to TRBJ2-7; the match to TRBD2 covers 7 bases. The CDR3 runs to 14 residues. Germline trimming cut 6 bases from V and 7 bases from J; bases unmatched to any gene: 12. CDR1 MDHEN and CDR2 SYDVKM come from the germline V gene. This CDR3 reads CASRPGLGPDEQYF. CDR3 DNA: TGTGCCAGCAGACCTGGACTAGGGCCTGATGAGCAGTACTTC. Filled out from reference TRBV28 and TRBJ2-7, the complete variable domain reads DVKVTQSSRYLVKRTGEKVFLECVQDMDHENMFWYRQDPGLGLRLIYFSYDVKMKEKGDIPEGYSVSREKKERFSLILESASTNQTSMYLCASRPGLGPDEQYFGPGTRLTVT.

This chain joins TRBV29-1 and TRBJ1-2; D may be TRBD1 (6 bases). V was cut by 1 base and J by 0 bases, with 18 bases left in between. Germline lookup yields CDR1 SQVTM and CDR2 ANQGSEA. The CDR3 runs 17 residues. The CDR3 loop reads CSVEGIGGPLSNYGYTF. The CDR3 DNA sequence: TGCAGCGTTGAAGGAATAGGGGGGCCACTTTCTAACTATGGCTACACCTTC.

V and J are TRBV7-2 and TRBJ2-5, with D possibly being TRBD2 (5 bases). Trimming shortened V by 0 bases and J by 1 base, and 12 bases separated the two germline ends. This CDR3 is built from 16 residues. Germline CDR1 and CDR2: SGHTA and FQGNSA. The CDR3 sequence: CASSLALVGAQETQYF. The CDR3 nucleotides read TGTGCCAGCAGCTTAGCACTAGTCGGAGCCCAAGAGACCCAGTACTTC.

CDR3 bases: TGTGCCAGCGAAGGAATAGAGGGGACCGGGGAGCTGTTTTTT. Its protein product is CASEGIEGTGELFF. This rearrangement joins TRBV25-1 to TRBJ2-2, with D possibly being TRBD1 or TRBD2 (5 bases each). Germline-derived CDR1 and CDR2 are MGHDK and SYGVNS. This CDR3 comprises 14 residues. Trimming pared 8 bases from V and 5 bases from J, leaving 15 bases between.

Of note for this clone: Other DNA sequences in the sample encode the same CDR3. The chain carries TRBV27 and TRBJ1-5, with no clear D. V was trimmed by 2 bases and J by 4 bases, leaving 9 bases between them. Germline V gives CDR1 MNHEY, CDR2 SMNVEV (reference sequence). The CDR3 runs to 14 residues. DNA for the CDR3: TGTGCCAGCAGTTTACTATCCGGGAATCAGCCCCAGCATTTT. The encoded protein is CASSLLSGNQPQHF.

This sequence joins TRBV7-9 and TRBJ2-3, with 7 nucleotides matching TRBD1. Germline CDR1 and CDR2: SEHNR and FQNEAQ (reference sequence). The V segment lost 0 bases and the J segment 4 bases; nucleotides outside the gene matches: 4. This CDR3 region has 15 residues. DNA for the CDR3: TGTGCCAGCAGCTTAGCGCTCCAGGGGGCAGATACGCAGTATTTT. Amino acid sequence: CASSLALQGADTQYF.

CDR3 residues: CASSLAQGNGYTF. The CDR3 DNA reads as TGTGCCAGCAGCTTAGCACAGGGGAATGGCTACACCTTC. The chain links TRBV7-9 to TRBJ1-2; 7 bases match TRBD1. From germline, CDR1 is SEHNR and CDR2 FQNEAQ (reference sequence). The trim removed 0 bases at V and 6 bases at J, leaving 1 base unmatched. CDR3 size: 13 residues.

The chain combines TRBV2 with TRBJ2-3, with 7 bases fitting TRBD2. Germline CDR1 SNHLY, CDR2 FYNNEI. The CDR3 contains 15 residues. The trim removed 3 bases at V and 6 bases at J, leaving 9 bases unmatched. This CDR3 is CASSDGTGGGDTQYF. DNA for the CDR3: TGTGCCAGCAGTGATGGTACGGGAGGCGGGGATACGCAGTATTTT.

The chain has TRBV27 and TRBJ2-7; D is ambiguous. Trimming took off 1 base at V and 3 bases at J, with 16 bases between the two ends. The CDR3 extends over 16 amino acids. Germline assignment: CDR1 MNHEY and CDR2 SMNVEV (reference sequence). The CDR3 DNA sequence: TGTGCCAGCAGTTTATTTAGTGGCAGAGGATTCTACGAGCAGTACTTC. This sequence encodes CASSLFSGRGFYEQYF.

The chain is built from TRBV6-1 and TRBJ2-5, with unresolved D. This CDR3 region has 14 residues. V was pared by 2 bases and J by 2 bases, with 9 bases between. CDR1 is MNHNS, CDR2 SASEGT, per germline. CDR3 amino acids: CASSEIGFQETQYF. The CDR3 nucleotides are TGTGCCAGCAGTGAAATAGGCTTTCAAGAGACCCAGTACTTC.

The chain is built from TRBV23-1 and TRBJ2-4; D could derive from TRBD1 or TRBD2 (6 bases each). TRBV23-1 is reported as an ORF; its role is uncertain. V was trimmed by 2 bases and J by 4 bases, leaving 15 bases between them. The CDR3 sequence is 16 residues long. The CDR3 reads CASSQKSGGEKNIQYF. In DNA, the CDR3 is TGCGCCAGCAGTCAAAAGTCCGGGGGCGAGAAAAACATTCAGTACTTC.

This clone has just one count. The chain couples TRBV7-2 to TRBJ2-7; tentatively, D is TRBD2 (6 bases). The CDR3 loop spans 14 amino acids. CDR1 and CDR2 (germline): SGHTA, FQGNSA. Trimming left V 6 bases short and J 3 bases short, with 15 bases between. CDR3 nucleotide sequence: TGTGCCAGCAGGCCAACGGGAGCTGTCTACGAGCAGTACTTC. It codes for CASRPTGAVYEQYF.

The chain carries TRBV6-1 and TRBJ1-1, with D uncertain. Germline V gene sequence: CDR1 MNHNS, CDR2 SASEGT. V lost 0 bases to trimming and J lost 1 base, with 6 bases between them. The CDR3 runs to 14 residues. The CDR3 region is CASSEAPTNTEAFF. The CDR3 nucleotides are TGTGCCAGCAGTGAAGCGCCGACGAACACTGAAGCTTTCTTT.